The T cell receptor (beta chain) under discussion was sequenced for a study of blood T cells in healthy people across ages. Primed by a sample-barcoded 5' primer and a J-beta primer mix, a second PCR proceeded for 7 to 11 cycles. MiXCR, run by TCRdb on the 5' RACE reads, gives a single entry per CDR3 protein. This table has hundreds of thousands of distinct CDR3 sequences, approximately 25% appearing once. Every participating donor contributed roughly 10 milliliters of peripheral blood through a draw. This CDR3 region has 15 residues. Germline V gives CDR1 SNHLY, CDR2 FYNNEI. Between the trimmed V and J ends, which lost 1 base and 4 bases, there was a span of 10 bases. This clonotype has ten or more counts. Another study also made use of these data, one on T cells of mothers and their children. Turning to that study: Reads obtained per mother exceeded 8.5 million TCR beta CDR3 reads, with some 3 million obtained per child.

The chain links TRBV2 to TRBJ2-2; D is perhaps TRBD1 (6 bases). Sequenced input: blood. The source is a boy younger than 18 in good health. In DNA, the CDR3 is TGTGCCAGCAGTGAAGGGGGGCTAGGCACCGGGGAGCTGTTTTTT. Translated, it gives CASSEGGLGTGELFF. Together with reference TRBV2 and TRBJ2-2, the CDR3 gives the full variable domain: EPEVTQTPSHQVTQMGQEVILRCVPISNHLYFYWYRQILGQKVEFLVSFYNNEISEKSEIFDDQFSVERPDGSNFTLKIRSTKLEDSAMYFCASSEGGLGTGELFFGEGSRLTVL.